One and the same sample provided the 21 T cell receptor beta chains below, sequenced in a study of control samples from healthy donors and cancer patients. Clones were sequenced by immunoSEQ multiplex PCR, and TCRdb holds only the in-frame ones, with some missing. The repertoire holds approximately 110,000 clones, with about four fifths as singletons. Sequencing used blood. These receptor sequences come from a woman in her fifties or sixties in good health.

The J gene is TRBJ2-7, the V gene TRBV28; D is undetermined. This CDR3 spans 11 amino acids. CDR1 is MDHEN and CDR2 is SYDVKM in the germline V gene. The V gene lost 6 bases and the J gene lost 3 bases, with 6 bases spanning the gap. The CDR3 region is CASRRDYEQYF. DNA of the CDR3: TGTGCCAGCAGAAGGGACTACGAGCAGTACTTC.

The chain employs TRBV7-6 and TRBJ2-5, with TRBD2 matching 12 bases. This CDR3 comprises 16 residues. V shed 1 base and J 4 bases; nucleotides not matched to a gene: 4. Looked up from germline, CDR1 is SGHVS and CDR2 is FNYEAQ. The CDR3: CASSLVGTSGLETQYF. CDR3 DNA sequence: TGTGCCAGCAGCTTAGTAGGGACTAGCGGGTTAGAGACCCAGTACTTC.

The chain joins TRBV2 to TRBJ1-2; perhaps TRBD1 as D (5 bases). The CDR3 is 14 amino acids. Germline CDR1 reads SNHLY; CDR2 reads FYNNEI. The germline V and J ends were trimmed by 4 bases and 4 bases, with 13 bases remaining between them. CDR3 coding DNA: TGTGCCAGCAGTGTGGGGGAATTGGGCTATGGCTACACCTTC. Its protein product is CASSVGELGYGYTF.

The chain couples TRBV15 to TRBJ2-1, with 13 bases fitting TRBD2. The CDR3 is 15 residues long. Germline CDR1 and CDR2: LNHNV and YYDKDF (reference sequence). J gave up 8 bases and V 4 bases, and 5 bases lay outside the gene matches. The CDR3 protein is CATSTRTSGSHEQFF. In DNA form, the CDR3 reads TGTGCCACCAGCACCAGGACTAGCGGGAGCCATGAGCAGTTCTTC.

This clone was counted a few times. The V call is TRBV27, the J call TRBJ2-7; D tentatively reads TRBD1 or TRBD2 (5 bases each). The CDR3 consists of 15 residues. Trimming left V 7 bases short and J 2 bases short, with 18 bases between. Germline V lookup: CDR1 MNHEY, CDR2 SMNVEV (reference sequence). The CDR3 nucleotides are TGTGCCAGCAACTGCCGGGACCTCAGTCCCTACGAGCAGTACTTC. It is translated as CASNCRDLSPYEQYF.

The chain recombines TRBV18 with TRBJ2-2; D possibly corresponds to TRBD2 (5 bases). Germline CDR1 is KGHSH and CDR2 is LQKENI. The CDR3 loop spans 14 amino acids. The ends were cut back, 2 bases at V and 5 bases at J, with 9 bases in the middle. The CDR3 DNA reads TGTGCCAGCTCACCATCCGGGGTAACCGGGGAGCTGTTTTTT. It is translated as CASSPSGVTGELFF.

The J gene is TRBJ2-2, the V gene TRBV10-3; the D gene could be TRBD1 or TRBD2 (5 bases each). CDR1 is ENHRY, CDR2 SYGVKD, per germline. The V end was cut by 7 bases, the J end by 5 bases, with 14 bases between. CDR3 size: 14 residues. CDR3 coding DNA: TGTGCCATCACCAGGGACGGCGGAACCGGGGAGCTGTTTTTT. It translates to CAITRDGGTGELFF.

The sample holds one count of this clone. The chain uses TRBV5-4 and TRBJ2-1, with TRBD2 matching over 14 bases. Germline assignment: CDR1 SGHNT and CDR2 YYREEE (reference sequence). Trimming removed 4 bases from V and 0 bases from J; junction bases left unmatched: 3. CDR3 length equals 17 residues. CDR3 loop: CASSRGLAGVSYNEQFF. The CDR3 nucleotides read TGTGCCAGCAGCCGGGGACTAGCGGGAGTCTCCTACAATGAGCAGTTCTTC.

The rearrangement uses TRBV30 and TRBJ1-1; D gene uncertain. This CDR3 has 15 amino acids. Germline-derived CDR1 and CDR2 are GTSNPN and SVGIG (reference sequence). Trimming pared 2 bases from V and 0 bases from J, leaving 13 bases between. In nucleotides, the CDR3 is TGTGCCTGGAGTACCCAGACTCTTATGAACACTGAAGCTTTCTTT. Protein sequence: CAWSTQTLMNTEAFF. Filled out from reference TRBV30 and TRBJ1-1, the complete variable domain reads SQTIHQWPATLVQPVGSPLSLECTVEGTSNPNLYWYRQAAGRGLQLLFYSVGIGQISSEVPQNLSASRPQDRQFILSSKKLLLSDSGFYLCAWSTQTLMNTEAFFGQGTRLTVV.

This rearrangement joins TRBV7-2 to TRBJ1-2; D unclear. Germline V CDR1 and CDR2: SGHTA, FQGNSA. CDR3 length: 14 amino acids. Trimming removed 2 bases at V and 0 bases at J, with 7 bases between. The CDR3 here is CASSLRSANYGYTF. The CDR3 region has the DNA TGTGCCAGCAGCTTACGTAGTGCTAACTATGGCTACACCTTC.

V and J are TRBV5-4 and TRBJ1-6; D remains ambiguous. The CDR3 consists of 14 residues. V lost 0 bases, J lost 5 bases, and 6 bases lay in between. CDR1 and CDR2 from the germline V gene are SGHNT and YYREEE (reference sequence). CDR3 bases: TGTGCCAGCAGCTTGGAGAGAAATAATTCACCCCTCCACTTT. Its translation is CASSLERNNSPLHF.

The chain combines TRBV24-1 with TRBJ1-5; D gene ambiguous. The CDR3 runs 13 residues. The V gene lost 6 bases and the J gene lost 7 bases, with 12 bases spanning the gap. Germline CDR1 is KGHDR and CDR2 is SFDVKD. The CDR3, as DNA: TGTGCCACCAGTTTCAGTGCCGGGCAGCCCCAGCATTTT. This translates into CATSFSAGQPQHF.

The V and J genes are TRBV11-3 and TRBJ2-5; D may be TRBD1 (5 bases). There are 15 residues in the CDR3. CDR1 and CDR2 from the germline V gene are SGHNT and YENEEA. V lost 5 bases and J lost 5, with 18 bases in between. Written as DNA, the CDR3 is TGTGCCAGCAGCCCCGTTACAGGCCTGGGGGAGACCCAGTACTTC. As protein: CASSPVTGLGETQYF.

The gene calls are TRBV7-9 and TRBJ2-3, with 14 bases that match TRBD2. The germline V gene encodes CDR1 SEHNR and CDR2 FQNEAQ (reference sequence). Trimming took 2 bases from V and 1 from J; bases not matched to a gene: 2. This CDR3 is 17 amino acids long. The DNA of the CDR3 is TGTGCCAGCAGCTTAACGACTAGCGGGGGGGGCACAGATACGCAGTATTTT. It codes for CASSLTTSGGGTDTQYF. Full variable domain (outside the CDR3, taken from reference TRBV7-9 and TRBJ2-3): DTGVSQNPRHKITKRGQNVTFRCDPISEHNRLYWYRQTLGQGPEFLTYFQNEAQLEKSRLLSDRFSAERPKGSFSTLEIQRTEQGDSAMYLCASSLTTSGGGTDTQYFGPGTRLTVL.

The rearrangement joins TRBV12-5 to TRBJ1-1; maybe TRBD1 (6 bases). The CDR3 is made up of 17 amino acids. Trimming shortened V by 6 bases and J by 0 bases, and 20 bases separated the two germline ends. Germline V gene data show CDR1 as LGHNT and CDR2 as FRNRAP. The CDR3 sequence is CASGNAGATMLNTEAFF. The DNA of the CDR3 is TGTGCTAGTGGCAATGCAGGGGCGACCATGTTGAACACTGAAGCTTTCTTT.

The gene calls are TRBV7-2 and TRBJ2-2, with TRBD2 matching 8 bases. The CDR3 is 16 residues long. The germline CDR1 and CDR2 sequences are SGHTA and FQGNSA. V trimming: 3 bases; J trimming: 7 bases; junction bases outside the gene matches: 10. The CDR3 DNA follows: TGTGCCAGCAGCTTCCGTGGGGGCGGGAGGATCGGGGAGCTGTTTTTT. Translating gives CASSFRGGGRIGELFF. Full variable domain (remainder filled in from reference TRBV7-2 and TRBJ2-2): GAGVSQSPSNKVTEKGKDVELRCDPISGHTALYWYRQSLGQGLEFLIYFQGNSAPDKSGLPSDRFSAERTGGSVSTLTIQRTQQEDSAVYLCASSFRGGGRIGELFFGEGSRLTVL.

This sequence joins TRBV3-1 (or the pseudogene TRBV3-2) and TRBJ1-2; D call uncertain. Per germline, CDR1 LGHDT and CDR2 YNNKEL (reference sequence). The V end lost 0 bases, the J end lost 3 bases, and 11 bases lay between the germline ends. The CDR3 covers 15 residues. The CDR3 reads CASSQDSQADYGYTF. As DNA, the CDR3 is TGTGCCAGCAGCCAAGACAGTCAGGCAGACTATGGCTACACCTTC.

The chain couples TRBV27 to TRBJ1-5; the match to TRBD1 covers 7 bases. J was trimmed by 5 bases and V by 4 bases; bases with no gene match: 14. The CDR3 extends over 17 amino acids. Germline V gene data show CDR1 as MNHEY and CDR2 as SMNVEV (reference sequence). The CDR3 loop reads CASSSLPHGQEDQPQHF. CDR3 coding DNA: TGTGCCAGCAGTTCCCTACCCCACGGACAGGAAGATCAGCCCCAGCATTTT.

The rearrangement uses TRBV7-3 and TRBJ2-1, with D tentatively TRBD1 or TRBD2 (5 bases each). CDR1 and CDR2 (germline): SGHTA, FQGTGA. Trimming took 5 bases from V and 10 from J, leaving 12 bases between them. The CDR3 extends over 12 amino acids. The CDR3 is CASSPTGREQFF. The DNA for the CDR3 is TGTGCCAGCAGCCCCACGGGACGCGAGCAGTTCTTC. The complete variable domain, with remaining parts taken from reference TRBV7-3 and TRBJ2-1, reads GAGVSQTPSNKVTEKGKYVELRCDPISGHTALYWYRQSLGQGPEFLIYFQGTGAADDSGLPNDRFFAVRPEGSVSTLKIQRTERGDSAVYLCASSPTGREQFFGPGTRLTVL.

The chain couples TRBV9 to TRBJ1-5; D uncertain. In germline, CDR1 is SGDLS, CDR2 YYNGEE. The CDR3 sequence is 10 residues long. Trimming removed 8 bases from V and 9 bases from J, with 9 bases in between. This chain's CDR3 is CASTPRPQHF. CDR3 coding DNA: TGTGCCAGTACCCCCCGGCCCCAGCATTTT.

V usage is TRBV19 and J usage is TRBJ2-3, with 8 bases fitting TRBD2. The CDR3 loop spans 14 amino acids. The germline V gene encodes CDR1 LNHDA and CDR2 SQIVND (reference sequence). Trimming cost V 1 base and J 3 bases; bases outside gene matches: 0. Written as DNA, the CDR3 is TGTGCCAGTAGTATAGCGGGAGGGACAGATACGCAGTATTTT. Translating it yields CASSIAGGTDTQYF.